One sample yielded the 2 T cell receptor beta chains listed below, sequenced in a study of identical twins. TCRdb called the 5' RACE reads again in MiXCR, with one record for every CDR3 protein. The sample has some 630,000 distinct CDR3 sequences, under 8.5% seen once. The sample also formed part of further work on yellow fever vaccine responses in identical twins.

Material: PBMCs. The receptors were gathered from a woman aged 18-30 years in good health.

The gene calls are TRBV3-1 and TRBJ1-6; 10 bases agree with TRBD1. The CDR3 loop spans 15 amino acids. The germline V gene encodes CDR1 LGHDT and CDR2 YNNKEL (reference sequence). Germline trimming cut 5 bases from V and 9 bases from J; bases unmatched to any gene: 7. The CDR3 region has the DNA TGTGCCAGCAGCGCGAGGACAGGGGGGAGTTCACCCCTCCACTTT. Protein sequence: CASSARTGGSSPLHF.

This clonotype was detected only a few times. The V and J genes are TRBV20-1 and TRBJ2-5; tentative D call: TRBD1 (6 bases). CDR1 and CDR2 from the germline V gene are DFQATT and SNEGSKA (reference sequence). There are 14 residues in the CDR3. Trimming took 0 bases from V and 4 from J, leaving 12 bases between them. CDR3 DNA: TGCAGTGCTAGAGATGGGGGCAAGGGAGAGACCCAGTACTTC. Protein sequence: CSARDGGKGETQYF.